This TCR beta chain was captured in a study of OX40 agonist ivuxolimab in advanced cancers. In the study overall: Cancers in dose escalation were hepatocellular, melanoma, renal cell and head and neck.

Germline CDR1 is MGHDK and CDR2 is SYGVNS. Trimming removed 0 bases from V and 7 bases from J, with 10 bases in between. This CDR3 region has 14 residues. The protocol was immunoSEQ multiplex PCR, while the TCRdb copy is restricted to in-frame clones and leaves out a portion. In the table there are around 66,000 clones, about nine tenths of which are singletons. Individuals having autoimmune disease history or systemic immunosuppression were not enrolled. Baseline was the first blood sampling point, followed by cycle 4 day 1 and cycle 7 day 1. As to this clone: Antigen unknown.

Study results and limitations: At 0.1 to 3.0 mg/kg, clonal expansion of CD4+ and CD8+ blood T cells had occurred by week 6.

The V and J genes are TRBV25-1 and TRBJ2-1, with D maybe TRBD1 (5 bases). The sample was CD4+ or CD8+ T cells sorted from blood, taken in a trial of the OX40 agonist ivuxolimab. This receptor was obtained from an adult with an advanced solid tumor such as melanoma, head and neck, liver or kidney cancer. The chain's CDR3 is CASSEYPRVNEQFF. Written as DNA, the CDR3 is TGTGCCAGCAGTGAATACCCCAGGGTTAATGAGCAGTTCTTC.